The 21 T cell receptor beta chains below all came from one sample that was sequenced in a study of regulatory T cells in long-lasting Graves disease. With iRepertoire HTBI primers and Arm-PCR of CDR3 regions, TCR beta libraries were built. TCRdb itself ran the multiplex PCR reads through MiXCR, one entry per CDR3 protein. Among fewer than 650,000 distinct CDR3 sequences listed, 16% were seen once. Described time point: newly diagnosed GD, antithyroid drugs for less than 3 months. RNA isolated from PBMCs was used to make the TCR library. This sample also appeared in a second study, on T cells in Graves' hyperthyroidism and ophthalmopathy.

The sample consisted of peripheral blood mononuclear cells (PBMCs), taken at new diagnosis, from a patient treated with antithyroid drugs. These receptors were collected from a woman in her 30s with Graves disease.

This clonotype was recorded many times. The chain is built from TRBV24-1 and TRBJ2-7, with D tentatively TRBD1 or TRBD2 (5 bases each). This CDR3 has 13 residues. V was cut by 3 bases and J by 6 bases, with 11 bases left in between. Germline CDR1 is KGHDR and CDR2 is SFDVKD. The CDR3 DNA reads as TGTGCCACCAGTGATGGGACGTTCTCCGAGCAGTACTTC. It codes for CATSDGTFSEQYF.

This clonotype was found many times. The CDR3 nucleotides are TGTGCCAGCAGCTTCGAGAGGGACAGTTCGGACACCATATATTTT. It encodes CASSFERDSSDTIYF. V gene TRBV13 combines with J gene TRBJ1-3; TRBD1 matches at 7 bases. The ends lost 3 bases at V and 8 bases at J; junction bases unmatched: 10. CDR3 length: 15 amino acids. Germline V gene lookup returns CDR1 PRHDT and CDR2 FYEKMQ (reference sequence). Together with reference TRBV13 and TRBJ1-3, the CDR3 gives the full variable domain: AAGVIQSPRHLIKEKRETATLKCYPIPRHDTVYWYQQGPGQDPQFLISFYEKMQSDKGSIPDRFSAQQFSDYHSELNMSSLELGDSALYFCASSFERDSSDTIYFGEGSWLTVV.

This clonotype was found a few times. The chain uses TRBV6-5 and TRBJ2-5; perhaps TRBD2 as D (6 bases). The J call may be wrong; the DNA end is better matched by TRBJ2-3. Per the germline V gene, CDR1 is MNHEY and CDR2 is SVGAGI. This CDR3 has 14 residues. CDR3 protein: CASSYSTGRGTQYF. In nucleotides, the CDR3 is TGTGCCAGCAGTTACTCTACCGGGAGAGGTACGCAGTATTTT.

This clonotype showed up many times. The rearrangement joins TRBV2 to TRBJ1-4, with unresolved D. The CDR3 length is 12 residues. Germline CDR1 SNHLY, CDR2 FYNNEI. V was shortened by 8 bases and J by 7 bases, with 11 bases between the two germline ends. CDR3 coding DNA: TGTGCCAGCCGGGAAAAAACTGAAAAACTGTTTTTT. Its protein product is CASREKTEKLFF. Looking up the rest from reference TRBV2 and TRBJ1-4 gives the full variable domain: EPEVTQTPSHQVTQMGQEVILRCVPISNHLYFYWYRQILGQKVEFLVSFYNNEISEKSEIFDDQFSVERPDGSNFTLKIRSTKLEDSAMYFCASREKTEKLFFGSGTQLSVL.

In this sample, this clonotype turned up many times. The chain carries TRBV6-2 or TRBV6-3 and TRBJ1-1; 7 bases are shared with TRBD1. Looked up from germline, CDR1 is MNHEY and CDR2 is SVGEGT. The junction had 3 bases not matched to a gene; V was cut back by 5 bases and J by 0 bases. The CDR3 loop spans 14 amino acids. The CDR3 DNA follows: TGTGCCAGCAGTGAACAGGGGTTGAACACTGAAGCTTTCTTT. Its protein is CASSEQGLNTEAFF.

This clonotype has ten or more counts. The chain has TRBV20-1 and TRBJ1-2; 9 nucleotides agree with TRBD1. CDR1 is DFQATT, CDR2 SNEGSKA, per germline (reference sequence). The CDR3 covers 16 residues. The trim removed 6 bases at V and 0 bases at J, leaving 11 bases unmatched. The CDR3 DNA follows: TGCAGTGCCCGGACCCGGGACAGGGTAGCTAACTATGGCTACACCTTC. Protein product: CSARTRDRVANYGYTF.

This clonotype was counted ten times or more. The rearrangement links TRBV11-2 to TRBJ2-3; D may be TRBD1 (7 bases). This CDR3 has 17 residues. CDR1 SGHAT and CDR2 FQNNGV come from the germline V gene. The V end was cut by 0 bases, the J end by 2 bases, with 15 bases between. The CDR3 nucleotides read TGTGCCAGCAGCTTAGACCCGCGGGACAGTTTCACAGATACGCAGTATTTT. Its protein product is CASSLDPRDSFTDTQYF. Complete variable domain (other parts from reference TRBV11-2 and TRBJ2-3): EAGVAQSPRYKIIEKRQSVAFWCNPISGHATLYWYQQILGQGPKLLIQFQNNGVVDDSQLPKDRFSAERLKGVDSTLKIQPAKLEDSAVYLCASSLDPRDSFTDTQYFGPGTRLTVL.

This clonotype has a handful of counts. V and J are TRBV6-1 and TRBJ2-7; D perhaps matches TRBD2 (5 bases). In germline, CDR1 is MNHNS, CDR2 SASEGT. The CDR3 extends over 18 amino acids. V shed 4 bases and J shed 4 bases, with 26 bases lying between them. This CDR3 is CASSGPRTYIQEAYEQYF. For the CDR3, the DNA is TGTGCCAGCAGTGGCCCGAGGACGTACATCCAGGAGGCTTACGAGCAGTACTTC.

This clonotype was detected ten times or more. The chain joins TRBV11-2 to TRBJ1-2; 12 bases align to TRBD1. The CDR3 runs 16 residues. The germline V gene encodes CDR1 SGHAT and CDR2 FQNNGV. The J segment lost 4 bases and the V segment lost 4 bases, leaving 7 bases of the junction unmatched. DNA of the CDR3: TGTGCCAGCAGCTGGGGGACAGGGGGCGGATTCTATGGCTACACCTTC. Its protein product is CASSWGTGGGFYGYTF.

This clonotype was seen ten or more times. The CDR3: CASSDRNSGNTIYF. The DNA for the CDR3 is TGTGCCAGCAGTGACAGGAACTCTGGAAACACCATATATTTT. The rearrangement links TRBV28 to TRBJ1-3; perhaps TRBD1 as D (6 bases). Germline V gives CDR1 MDHEN, CDR2 SYDVKM. The germline V and J ends were trimmed by 5 bases and 0 bases, with 8 bases remaining between them. There are 14 residues in the CDR3.

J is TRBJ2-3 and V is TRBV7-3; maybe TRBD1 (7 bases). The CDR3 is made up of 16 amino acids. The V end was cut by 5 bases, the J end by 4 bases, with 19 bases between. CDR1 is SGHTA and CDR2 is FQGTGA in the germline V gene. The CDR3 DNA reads TGTGCCAGCAGCCCCAACAGGGGAGGCTTTGCAGATACGCAGTATTTT. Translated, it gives CASSPNRGGFADTQYF.

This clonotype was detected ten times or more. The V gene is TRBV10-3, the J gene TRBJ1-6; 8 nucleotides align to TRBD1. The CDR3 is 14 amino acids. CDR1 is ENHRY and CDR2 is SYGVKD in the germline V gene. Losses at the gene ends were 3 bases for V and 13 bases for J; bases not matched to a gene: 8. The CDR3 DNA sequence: TGTGCCATCAGTGATGGACAGGGAACGGACCCCCTCCACTTT. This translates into CAISDGQGTDPLHF.

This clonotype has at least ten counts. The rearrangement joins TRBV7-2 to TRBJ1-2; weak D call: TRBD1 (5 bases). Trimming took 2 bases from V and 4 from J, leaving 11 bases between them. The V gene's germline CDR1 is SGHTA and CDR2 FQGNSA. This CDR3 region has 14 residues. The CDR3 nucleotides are TGTGCCAGCAGCTTATCAGGGTTCGCCTATGGCTACACCTTC. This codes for CASSLSGFAYGYTF.

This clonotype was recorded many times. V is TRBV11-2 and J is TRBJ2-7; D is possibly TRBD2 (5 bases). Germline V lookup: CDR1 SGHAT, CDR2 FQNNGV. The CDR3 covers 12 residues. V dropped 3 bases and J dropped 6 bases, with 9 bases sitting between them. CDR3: CASSLITSEQYF. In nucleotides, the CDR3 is TGTGCCAGCAGCTTGATTACTAGCGAGCAGTACTTC.

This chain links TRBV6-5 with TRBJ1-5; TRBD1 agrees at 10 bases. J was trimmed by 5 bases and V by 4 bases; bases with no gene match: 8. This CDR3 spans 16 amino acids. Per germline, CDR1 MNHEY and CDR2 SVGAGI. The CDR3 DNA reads TGTGCCAGCAGTTTCCCTTCCGGGACAGGGGATCAGCCCCAGCATTTT. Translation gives CASSFPSGTGDQPQHF.

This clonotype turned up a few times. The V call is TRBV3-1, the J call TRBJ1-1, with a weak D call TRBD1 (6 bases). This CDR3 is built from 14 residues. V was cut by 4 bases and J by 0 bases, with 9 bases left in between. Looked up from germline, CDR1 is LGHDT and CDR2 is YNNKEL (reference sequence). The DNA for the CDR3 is TGTGCCAGCAGCCGGGACACCTTGAACACTGAAGCTTTCTTT. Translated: CASSRDTLNTEAFF.

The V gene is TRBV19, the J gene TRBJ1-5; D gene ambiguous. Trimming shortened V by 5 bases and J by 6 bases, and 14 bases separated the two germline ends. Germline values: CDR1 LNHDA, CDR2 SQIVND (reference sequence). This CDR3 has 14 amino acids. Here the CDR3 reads CASSASIPFQPQHF. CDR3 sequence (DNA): TGTGCCAGTAGTGCCTCAATTCCGTTTCAGCCCCAGCATTTT.

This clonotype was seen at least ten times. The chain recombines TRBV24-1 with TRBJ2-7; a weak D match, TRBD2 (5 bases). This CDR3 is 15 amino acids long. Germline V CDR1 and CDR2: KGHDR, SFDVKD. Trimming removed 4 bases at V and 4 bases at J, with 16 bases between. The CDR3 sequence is CATSDYGPRGYEQYF. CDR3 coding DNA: TGTGCCACCAGTGACTACGGGCCCCGAGGGTACGAGCAGTACTTC.

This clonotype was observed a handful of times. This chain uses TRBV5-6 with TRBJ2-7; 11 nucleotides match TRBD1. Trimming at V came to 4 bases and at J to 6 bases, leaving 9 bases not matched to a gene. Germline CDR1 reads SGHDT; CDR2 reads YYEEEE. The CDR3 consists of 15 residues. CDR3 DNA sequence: TGTGCCAGCAGCCGCTTGAAAGGGACAGGGGGCGAGCAGTACTTC. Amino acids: CASSRLKGTGGEQYF.

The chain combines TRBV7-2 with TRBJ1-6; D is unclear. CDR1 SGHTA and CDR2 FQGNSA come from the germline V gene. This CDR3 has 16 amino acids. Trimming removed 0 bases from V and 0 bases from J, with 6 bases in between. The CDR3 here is CASSLATSSYNSPLHF. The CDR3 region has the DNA TGTGCCAGCAGCTTAGCCACGAGCTCCTATAATTCACCCCTCCACTTT. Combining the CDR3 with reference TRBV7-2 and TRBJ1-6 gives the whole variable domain GAGVSQSPSNKVTEKGKDVELRCDPISGHTALYWYRQSLGQGLEFLIYFQGNSAPDKSGLPSDRFSAERTGGSVSTLTIQRTQQEDSAVYLCASSLATSSYNSPLHFGNGTRLTVT.

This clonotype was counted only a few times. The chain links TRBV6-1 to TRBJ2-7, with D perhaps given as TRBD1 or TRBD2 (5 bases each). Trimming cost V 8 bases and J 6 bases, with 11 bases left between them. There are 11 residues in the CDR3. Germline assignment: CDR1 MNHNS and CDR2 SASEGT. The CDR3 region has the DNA TGTGCCAGCTGGGACCGCTCCGAGCAGTACTTC. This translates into CASWDRSEQYF.